This TCR beta chain appears in the sequencing data of a study of regulatory dendritic cells for organ transplantation. TCRdb keeps only in-frame clones here, not all; method: immunoSEQ multiplex PCR. The repertoire holds 35,000 to 40,000 clones, with 80% to 95% as singletons. Sequencing used naive CD8+ T cells from blood. The sample's subset: CD45RA+ naive T cells. This TCR came from a human donor in good health.

The CDR3 region has the DNA TGTGCCAGCAGCGTAGACCATAAGACAGGGATGGGGGCTGAAGCTTTCTTT. This codes for CASSVDHKTGMGAEAFF. The chain uses TRBV9 and TRBJ1-1; TRBD1 aligns across 7 bases. This CDR3 spans 17 amino acids. CDR1 is SGDLS, CDR2 YYNGEE, per germline. The trim removed 0 bases at V and 6 bases at J, leaving 14 bases unmatched.